This T cell receptor (beta chain) was sequenced in a study of cytomegalovirus exposure and HLA in healthy donors. Findings of the study overall: Researchers counted around 180 TCR beta chains as cytomegalovirus-associated.

The protocol was immunoSEQ multiplex PCR, while the TCRdb copy is restricted to in-frame clones and leaves out a portion. The profile shows under 250,000 clones, about nine tenths of them singletons. These donors were members of the 120-subject validation cohort, a group separate from the approximately 700-subject first cohort. About this clone: Its target is not known.

V gave up 7 bases and J gave up 7 bases; unmatched junction bases: 4. The CDR3 consists of 12 residues. Germline lookup yields CDR1 MNHNS and CDR2 SASEGT. The TCR comes from a woman aged 18-35 years in good health and CMV-seropositive. Sequencing was done on a sample of PBMCs. The chain uses TRBV6-1 and TRBJ2-1; 7 bases line up with TRBD2. Here the CDR3 DNA reads TGTGCCAGCACCCGGGGGGAGAATGAGCAGTTCTTC. Its protein is CASTRGENEQFF.